Following are 28 T cell receptor beta chains from one sample sequenced in a study of cytomegalovirus exposure and HLA in healthy donors. This PCR relied on a set of 60 Vbeta primers and 13 Jbeta primers. Method: immunoSEQ multiplex PCR; TCRdb's copy keeps in-frame clones and lacks some. This sample has 100,000 or so clones; roughly three quarters occur once, and the top ten carry 3.5% to 5%. The sample comprised PBMCs. Receptors were obtained from a female donor in good health and CMV-seropositive.

The chain links TRBV19 to TRBJ1-1, with a weak D call TRBD1 (6 bases). V was pared by 6 bases and J by 6 bases, with 8 bases between. The germline V gene encodes CDR1 LNHDA and CDR2 SQIVND (reference sequence). This CDR3 comprises 11 residues. The CDR3 here is CASSRQAEAFF. The DNA of the CDR3 is TGTGCCAGTAGCCGACAGGCTGAAGCTTTCTTT.

This rearrangement joins TRBV5-1 to TRBJ2-2; unclear D gene. There are 15 residues in the CDR3. Germline V gives CDR1 SGHRS, CDR2 YFSETQ. V was trimmed by 0 bases and J by 8 bases, leaving 14 bases between them. The CDR3 protein is CASSLDRGPWGELFF. CDR3 DNA: TGCGCCAGCAGCTTGGATCGAGGTCCTTGGGGGGAGCTGTTTTTT.

The chain links TRBV7-2 to TRBJ1-1; TRBD1 might be the D (6 bases). The CDR3 spans 14 residues. The V gene lost 6 bases and the J gene lost 1 base, with 12 bases spanning the gap. In germline, CDR1 is SGHTA, CDR2 FQGNSA. CDR3 sequence: CASRLRGPNTEAFF. The CDR3 nucleotides read TGTGCCAGCAGGCTCAGGGGCCCGAACACTGAAGCTTTCTTT.

This CDR3 is CASSGTGINTGELFF. CDR3 sequence (DNA): TGTGCCAGCAGTGGGACTGGAATTAACACCGGGGAGCTGTTTTTT. This sequence joins TRBV2 and TRBJ2-2, with D perhaps matching TRBD2 (5 bases). V lost 4 bases, J lost 2 bases, and 11 bases lay in between. CDR3 length equals 15 residues. CDR1 and CDR2 (germline): SNHLY, FYNNEI.

V is TRBV18 and J is TRBJ1-1, with 9 bases aligning to TRBD1. The CDR3 totals 16 residues. CDR1 is KGHSH, CDR2 LQKENI, per germline. The junction had 11 bases not matched to a gene; V was cut back by 3 bases and J by 6 bases. CDR3 in DNA: TGTGCCAGCTCACCGTTAGACAGGGGGGCTAACGCTGAAGCTTTCTTT. It codes for CASSPLDRGANAEAFF.

This sequence joins TRBV27 and TRBJ1-1; TRBD1 is a possible D gene (6 bases). V was shortened by 5 bases and J by 1 base, with 11 bases between the two germline ends. The CDR3 contains 14 residues. Germline V CDR1 and CDR2: MNHEY, SMNVEV (reference sequence). The CDR3 is CASSLDSWNTEAFF. Here the CDR3 DNA reads TGTGCCAGCAGTCTGGACAGCTGGAACACTGAAGCTTTCTTT.

The V gene is TRBV30, the J gene TRBJ1-3, with D maybe TRBD1 (5 bases). Germline assignment: CDR1 GTSNPN and CDR2 SVGIG (reference sequence). The CDR3 extends over 12 amino acids. Trimming removed 5 bases from V and 6 bases from J, with 11 bases in between. In DNA, the CDR3 is TGTGCCTGGCAGGGTGGGGCAAACACCATATATTTT. This codes for CAWQGGANTIYF.

This clone was seen just once. V and J are TRBV7-9 and TRBJ1-2; 9 bases fit TRBD1. The CDR3 runs 14 residues. Germline V gives CDR1 SEHNR, CDR2 FQNEAQ (reference sequence). V gave up 7 bases and J gave up 6 bases; unmatched junction bases: 9. The chain's CDR3 is CASTPRDRVHGYTF. The CDR3 DNA reads as TGTGCCAGCACCCCACGGGACAGGGTTCATGGCTACACCTTC.

The table lists this clone with a few counts. The chain uses TRBV6-1 and TRBJ2-1, with 12 bases fitting TRBD1. Trimming removed 5 bases from V and 8 bases from J; junction bases left unmatched: 7. Germline V gene data show CDR1 as MNHNS and CDR2 as SASEGT. The CDR3 contains 15 residues. This CDR3 reads CASSRDRGPPHEQFF. The CDR3 nucleotides read TGTGCCAGCAGTCGGGACAGGGGGCCACCCCATGAGCAGTTCTTC.

In its sample, this clone was seen a few times. CDR3 sequence (DNA): TGTGCCAGCAGAGGGACAGGCGCCAACACTGAAGCTTTCTTT. This encodes CASRGTGANTEAFF. The V and J genes are TRBV6-5 and TRBJ1-1; 8 bases map to TRBD1. Germline V gives CDR1 MNHEY, CDR2 SVGAGI. The CDR3 runs 14 residues. V was pared by 6 bases and J by 2 bases, with 5 bases of the junction left unmatched.

The chain uses TRBV7-2 and TRBJ2-3; 7 positions match TRBD1. The CDR3 totals 12 residues. Germline CDR1 is SGHTA and CDR2 is FQGNSA. Losses at the gene ends were 4 bases for V and 7 bases for J; bases not matched to a gene: 2. CDR3 nucleotides: TGTGCCAGCAGCTACAGGGGAAATACGCAGTATTTT. This gives the protein CASSYRGNTQYF.

This chain joins TRBV2 and TRBJ2-1; 10 bases fit TRBD2. Germline values: CDR1 SNHLY, CDR2 FYNNEI. J lost 4 bases, V lost 2 bases, and 11 bases had no gene match. The CDR3 runs to 18 residues. The CDR3 reads CASSESGEAGGSYNEQFF. CDR3 bases: TGTGCCAGCAGTGAATCGGGGGAAGCGGGAGGGAGTTACAATGAGCAGTTCTTC. Looking up the rest from reference TRBV2 and TRBJ2-1 gives the full variable domain: EPEVTQTPSHQVTQMGQEVILRCVPISNHLYFYWYRQILGQKVEFLVSFYNNEISEKSEIFDDQFSVERPDGSNFTLKIRSTKLEDSAMYFCASSESGEAGGSYNEQFFGPGTRLTVL.

This CDR3 reads CASSITGSSSPLHF. CDR3 nucleotides: TGTGCCAGTAGTATAACAGGGTCAAGCTCACCCCTCCACTTT. The chain recombines TRBV19 with TRBJ1-6; D may be TRBD1 (6 bases). Trimming took off 2 bases at V and 10 bases at J, with 12 bases between the two ends. The CDR3 extends over 14 amino acids. Germline V CDR1 and CDR2: LNHDA, SQIVND (reference sequence).

Note on this clone: Germline is not matched at one junction end, which may reflect a read error. The V call is TRBV9, the J call TRBJ2-7; D tentatively fits TRBD1 or TRBD2 (6 bases each). Germline V gene data show CDR1 as SGDLS and CDR2 as YYNGEE. This CDR3 comprises 15 residues. The CDR3 reads CASTVGGSGDYEQYF. The CDR3 coding sequence is TGTGCCAGCACCGTAGGGGGTAGCGGAGACTACGAGCAGTACTTC.

The chain joins TRBV2 to TRBJ2-3; no reliable D call. Germline V gene lookup returns CDR1 SNHLY and CDR2 FYNNEI. This CDR3 contains 12 residues. V was clipped by 2 bases and J by 2 bases, with 2 bases between them. The CDR3 bases are TGTGCCAGCAGTGAACTCACAGATACGCAGTATTTT. It is translated as CASSELTDTQYF.

A single count supports this clone. The chain has TRBV6-6 and TRBJ2-7; D remains unclear. Germline loops: CDR1 MNHNY, CDR2 SVGAGI (reference sequence). V was pared by 2 bases and J by 1 base, with 12 bases between. CDR3 size: 15 residues. The CDR3 DNA follows: TGTGCCAGCAGTTACGGTGGGCAGGCATCCTACGAGCAGTACTTC. This encodes CASSYGGQASYEQYF.

The chain couples TRBV5-5 to TRBJ1-5; D perhaps matches TRBD1 (6 bases). The germline V and J ends were trimmed by 4 bases and 4 bases, with 15 bases remaining between them. Germline-derived CDR1 and CDR2 are SGHKS and YYEKEE (reference sequence). This CDR3 comprises 15 residues. The chain's CDR3 is CASSPRQVQNQPQHF. In nucleotides, the CDR3 is TGTGCCAGCAGCCCTAGACAGGTTCAAAATCAGCCCCAGCATTTT.

V is TRBV25-1 and J is TRBJ2-1; 7 positions agree with TRBD2. Trimming at V came to 4 bases and at J to 8 bases, leaving 5 bases not matched to a gene. The CDR3 spans 13 residues. Germline V gene data show CDR1 as MGHDK and CDR2 as SYGVNS. The CDR3 DNA follows: TGTGCCAGCAGTGTTCCGGGGGGACATGAGCAGTTCTTC. Encoded protein: CASSVPGGHEQFF.

J is TRBJ1-1 and V is TRBV19; no clear D gene. The CDR3 length is 12 residues. Germline V CDR1 and CDR2: LNHDA, SQIVND (reference sequence). V shed 3 bases and J shed 6 bases, with 8 bases lying between them. CDR3 sequence: CASSIRWSEAFF. CDR3 coding DNA: TGTGCCAGTAGTATCAGGTGGTCTGAAGCTTTCTTT.

The chain uses TRBV5-1 and TRBJ2-7, with TRBD2 identical over 8 bases. V lost 2 bases to trimming and J lost 1 base; unmatched junction nucleotides: 5. The CDR3 covers 15 residues. Germline lookup yields CDR1 SGHRS and CDR2 YFSETQ. CDR3 sequence (DNA): TGCGCCAGCAGCTTCACTAGCGGAGGGTCCTACGAGCAGTACTTC. Amino acids: CASSFTSGGSYEQYF.

On this clone itself: A read error may account for a junction end that differs from germline. Other DNA sequences from this sample encode an identical CDR3 as well. The chain is built from TRBV29-1 and TRBJ2-2; possible D gene TRBD2, 5 bases. Germline loops: CDR1 SQVTM, CDR2 ANQGSEA. CDR3 length equals 13 residues. In nucleotides, the CDR3 is TGCAGCGCCCAGAGGGAGACCACCGGAGAGCTGTTTTTT. It yields the protein CSAQRETTGELFF.

This clone was recorded a few times. The V gene is TRBV7-2, the J gene TRBJ2-3; 13 positions match TRBD2. V shed 5 bases, J shed 0 bases, and the junction held 8 bases outside the gene matches. The CDR3 consists of 18 residues. Germline V CDR1 and CDR2: SGHTA, FQGNSA. In DNA, the CDR3 is TGTGCCAGCAGCCCTCTGGGACTAGCGGGAACTAGCACAGATACGCAGTATTTT. Translating gives CASSPLGLAGTSTDTQYF.

The chain carries TRBV19 and TRBJ1-2; 9 bases align to TRBD1. This CDR3 is built from 16 residues. CDR1 is LNHDA, CDR2 SQIVND, per germline (reference sequence). The V gene end was trimmed by 7 bases and the J gene end by 2 bases; junction bases not matched to a gene: 11. CDR3 region: CASTPKRGTGNYGYTF. The DNA of the CDR3 is TGTGCCAGTACTCCTAAGCGCGGGACAGGGAACTATGGCTACACCTTC.

The rearrangement uses TRBV4-3 and TRBJ1-3; TRBD1 might be the D (6 bases). Trimming cost V 2 bases and J 3 bases, with 11 bases left between them. The CDR3 has 15 amino acids. Germline CDR1 LGHNA, CDR2 YSLEER. In DNA form, the CDR3 reads TGCGCCAGCAGCCAATACGCAGGGGTTGGAAACACCATATATTTT. This codes for CASSQYAGVGNTIYF.

This clone was seen more than once but under ten times. This chain links TRBV2 with TRBJ2-7; 7 nucleotides match TRBD1. Germline-derived CDR1 and CDR2 are SNHLY and FYNNEI. V trimming: 5 bases; J trimming: 0 bases; junction bases outside the gene matches: 4. The CDR3 covers 14 residues. The CDR3 protein is CASSYWTGSYEQYF. CDR3 nucleotide sequence: TGTGCCAGCAGTTACTGGACAGGCTCCTACGAGCAGTACTTC.

The rearrangement joins TRBV6-1 to TRBJ1-6; 7 bases agree with TRBD1. With 8 bases clipped from V and 7 bases from J, the junction kept 5 bases outside the gene matches. CDR1 is MNHNS and CDR2 is SASEGT in the germline V gene. The CDR3 length is 13 residues. CDR3 coding DNA: TGTGCCAGCTTTGACAGGGCCAATTCACCCCTCCACTTT. Translation: CASFDRANSPLHF.

This clone was seen just once. The chain joins TRBV7-9 to TRBJ2-1; possible D gene TRBD1, 6 bases. The CDR3 has 16 residues. The ends were cut back, 4 bases at V and 10 bases at J, with 23 bases in the middle. Germline CDR1 and CDR2: SEHNR and FQNEAQ (reference sequence). CDR3 protein: CASSSWGEGVQSEQFF. CDR3 in DNA: TGTGCCAGCAGCTCTTGGGGTGAGGGGGTTCAATCGGAGCAGTTCTTC.

This chain connects TRBV7-9 to TRBJ1-1; 7 nucleotides match TRBD1. The CDR3 runs 14 residues. The J segment lost 1 base and the V segment lost 4 bases, leaving 3 bases of the junction unmatched. CDR1 SEHNR and CDR2 FQNEAQ come from the germline V gene (reference sequence). DNA for the CDR3: TGTGCCAGCAGCTCACAGGGGAAGAACACTGAAGCTTTCTTT. Translated: CASSSQGKNTEAFF.